This TCR beta chain was obtained from a study of T cell responses to AZD1222 COVID-19 vaccine. Only in-frame clones appear in the TCRdb table, and some are missing; sequencing was by immunoSEQ multiplex PCR. The sample yields roughly 140,000 clones, over 70% seen once. This clone was seen only once. Germline trimming cut 3 bases from V and 5 bases from J; bases unmatched to any gene: 9. The germline gives CDR1 MRHNA, CDR2 SNTAGT. The CDR3 is 17 residues long. This chain joins TRBV6-4 and TRBJ2-7; 14 nucleotides align to TRBD2. The receptor comes from an adult who received the AZD1222 COVID-19 vaccine. The sequencing used peripheral blood, collected 28 days after the second AZD1222 dose. The CDR3 DNA reads as TGTGCCAGCAGTGAAACCCTGACTAGCGGGAGGGTTCACGAGCAGTACTTC. It specifies CASSETLTSGRVHEQYF.